This is a list of T cell receptor beta chains from one sample in a study of a mutant IDH1 vaccine in newly diagnosed glioma. Their target antigens are unknown. Produced via immunoSEQ multiplex PCR; TCRdb's table is partial and in-frame only. The sample carries about 40,000 clones, about nine tenths recorded once. Sequencing used PBMCs, obtained from a glioma patient whose treatment included an IDH1 peptide vaccine. The receptors were sampled from a man aged 45-65 years with glioma. The conserved cysteine and the conserved F or W are not part of the CDR3 here.

v_call cdr3_aa
TRBV18 ASSPRTGADQPQH
TRBV4-1 ASSPGQGSNEQF
TRBV5-4 ASSGRGMGGELF
TRBV7-2 ASSLGNQPQH
TRBV11-2 ASSSGVQETQY
TRBV9 ASSERGTGLRNEKLF
TRBV7-9 ASSLAGRNTEAF
TRBV5-1 ASSLGQGAWAF
TRBV6-5 ASSYSSQGEQY
TRBV4-2 ASSQDPVGTGYGYT
TRBV19 ASSIQEGYEQY
TRBV5-1 ASSLSQGREKLF
TRBV6-6 ASTFRDSSYEQY
TRBV13 ASRLSGGASDEQF
TRBV5-4 ASSSDREDTQY
TRBV18 ASSPPLAVYEQY
TRBV14 ASSQARTGGFLREQY
TRBV29-1 SVIRAWDGVGYGYT
TRBV9 ASSSGLAGNTDTQY
TRBV2 ASSRDRGENTEAF
TRBV7-2 ASRGGQETQY
TRBV15 ATSRGGGTNYGYT
TRBV6-1 ASSPGTGSGNTIY
TRBV6-5 ASSATTPPGGYT
TRBV7-9 ASSLNPVDTIY
TRBV18 ASSPLGQGQETQY
TRBV14 ASSQDAQGYNEQF
TRBV14 ASSQRSAGNYGYT
TRBV9 ASSVKTSGSGVYQETQY
TRBV27 ASSARVGGMNTEAF
TRBV7-9 ASSLASGWNGYT
TRBV10-2 ASRERGPDEAF
TRBV6-4 ASSDAFRAGGFSPPGTDTQY
TRBV4-2 ASSQDGKDGYT
TRBV10-3 ASQSPGQGRAYEQY
TRBV19 ASRGGAGGNGNQPQH
TRBV6-1 ASSELKGWGEVSQY
TRBV6-5 ASSYKGFTDTQY
TRBV27 ASRREYNEQF
TRBV7-6 ASSLLGGASYNEQF